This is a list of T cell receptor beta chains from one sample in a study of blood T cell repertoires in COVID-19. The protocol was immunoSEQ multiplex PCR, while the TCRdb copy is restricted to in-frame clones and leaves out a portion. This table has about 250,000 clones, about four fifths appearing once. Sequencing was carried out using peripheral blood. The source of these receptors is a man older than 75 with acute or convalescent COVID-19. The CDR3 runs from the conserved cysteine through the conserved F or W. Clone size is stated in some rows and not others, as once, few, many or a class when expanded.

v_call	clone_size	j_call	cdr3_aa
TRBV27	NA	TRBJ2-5	CASSSPPGETQYF
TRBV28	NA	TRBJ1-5	CASSTTTGPQHF
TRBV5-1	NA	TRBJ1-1	CASSPSGIRATEAFF
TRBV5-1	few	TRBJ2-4	CASSGLRAGGQKAKNIQYF
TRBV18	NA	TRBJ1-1	CASSPWGKRNTEAFF
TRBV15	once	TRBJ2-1	CATSRDPNGGEQFF
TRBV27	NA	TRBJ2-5	CASSFGGGSKETQYF
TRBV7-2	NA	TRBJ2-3	CASSFLQGASDTQYF
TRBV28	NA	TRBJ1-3	CGYRAGGSGNTIYF
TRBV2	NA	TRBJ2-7	CASRSWGHYEQYF
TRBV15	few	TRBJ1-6	CATSRSPGNSLSPLHF
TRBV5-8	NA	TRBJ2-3	CASSRSGGNTDTQYF
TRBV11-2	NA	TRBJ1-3	CASSMTDRLSGNTIYF
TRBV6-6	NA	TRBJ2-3	CASSPSDSYTDTQYF
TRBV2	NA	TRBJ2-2	CASKGQRLSNTGELFF
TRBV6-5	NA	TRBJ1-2	CASQPGTGANYGYTF
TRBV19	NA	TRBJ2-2	CASSITGVAGELFF
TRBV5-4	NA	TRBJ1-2	CASSSPGQGKLYGYTF
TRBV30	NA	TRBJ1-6	CAWSVLGGPTSPLHF
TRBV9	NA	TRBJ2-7	CASTFRDRPSYEQYF
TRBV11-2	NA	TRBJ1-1	CASSSAQGNTEAFF
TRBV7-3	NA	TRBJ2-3	CASSLGGLATDTQYF
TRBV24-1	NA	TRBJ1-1	CATSPRQGEAFF
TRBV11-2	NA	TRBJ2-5	CASSSGLKRGGSETQYF
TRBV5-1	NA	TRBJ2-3	CASSWGRSGSTDTQYF
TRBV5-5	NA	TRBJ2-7	CASTWGQGRYEQYF
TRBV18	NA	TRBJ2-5	CASSSQETQYF
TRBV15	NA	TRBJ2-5	CATSRARGPWQETQYF
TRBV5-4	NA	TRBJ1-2	CASSLAGTDGYTF
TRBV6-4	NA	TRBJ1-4	CASRITHPKTGPATNEKLFF
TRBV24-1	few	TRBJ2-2	CATSDPRQGTGELFF
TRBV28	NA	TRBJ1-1	CASSLWEGAYTEAFF
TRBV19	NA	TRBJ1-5	CASSSGTGALSYSNQPQHF
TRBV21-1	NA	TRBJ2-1	CASSRVAGGPTYNEQFF
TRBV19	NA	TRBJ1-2	CASKQGTAGYTF
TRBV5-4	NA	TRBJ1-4	CASSLELNNEKLFF
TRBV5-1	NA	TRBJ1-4	CASSLRQGITNEKLFF
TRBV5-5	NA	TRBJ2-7	CASSLGRGLSYEQYF
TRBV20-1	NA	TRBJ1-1	CSASAGNLNAEAFF
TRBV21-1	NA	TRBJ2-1	CAEGEGSSYNEQFF
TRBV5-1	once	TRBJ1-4	CASSLVQGARGLFF
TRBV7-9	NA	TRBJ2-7	CASSFLGLGQAINEQYF
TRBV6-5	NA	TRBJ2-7	CASSYSAGPLDEQYF
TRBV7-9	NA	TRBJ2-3	CASSLRQGGADTQYF
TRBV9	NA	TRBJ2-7	CASTPGQDSYEQYF
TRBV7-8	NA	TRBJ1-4	CASSLDLRGEKLFF
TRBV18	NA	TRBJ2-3	CASSPLRVAADTQYF
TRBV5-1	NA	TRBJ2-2	CASYMGTSTGELFF
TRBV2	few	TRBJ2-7	CASSEALARSSVTYF